The 28 T cell receptor beta chains given below trace back to one sample, sequenced in a study of blood T cell repertoires in COVID-19 (dated by TCRdb to 2018 to 2021). Library preparation employed the immunoSEQ multiplex PCR assay. TCRdb holds this immuneACCESS table with in-frame rearrangements only. Some clones are missing; in checked studies, unresolved V genes explain under half, and the rest has no known cause. The sample data list fewer than 80,000 clones, and roughly 89% of these were observed just once. The leading ten clones occupy almost 5% of the sample. The source material was peripheral blood. The origin of the receptors is a woman in her forties or fifties with active COVID-19.

The chain has TRBV7-9 and TRBJ2-5, with TRBD2 as a possible D gene (5 bases). Germline V gene sequence: CDR1 SEHNR, CDR2 FQNEAQ (reference sequence). This CDR3 is 13 amino acids long. Trimming left V 5 bases short and J 9 bases short, with 16 bases between. The chain's CDR3 is CASSTRNSHAQYF. CDR3 coding DNA: TGTGCCAGCAGCACTAGGAACTCCCACGCCCAGTACTTC.

The gene calls are TRBV20-1 and TRBJ2-7; D remains ambiguous. V was cut by 7 bases and J by 1 base, with 8 bases left in between. Germline CDR1 and CDR2: DFQATT and SNEGSKA (reference sequence). The CDR3 is 11 residues long. The chain's CDR3 is CSVTHSYEQYF. The CDR3 DNA sequence: TGCAGTGTAACACATTCCTACGAGCAGTACTTC.

The genes are TRBV19 and TRBJ2-1, with a possible D match to TRBD2 (6 bases). The germline V gene encodes CDR1 LNHDA and CDR2 SQIVND (reference sequence). The V end lost 5 bases, the J end lost 3 bases, and 11 bases lay between the germline ends. CDR3 length equals 14 residues. CDR3 sequence: CASSEREYYNEQFF. Here the CDR3 DNA reads TGTGCCAGTAGTGAACGGGAGTACTACAATGAGCAGTTCTTC.

The chain employs TRBV29-1 and TRBJ2-7; TRBD2 matches at 9 bases. CDR1 is SQVTM and CDR2 is ANQGSEA in the germline V gene. The CDR3 length is 12 residues. With V trimmed by 7 bases and J by 2 bases, 3 bases remained unmatched. As DNA, the CDR3 is TGCAGCGCCCTAGCGGGGACCTACGAGCAGTACTTC. Translation gives CSALAGTYEQYF.

This chain uses TRBV2 with TRBJ2-3; TRBD2 matches at 8 bases. V lost 2 bases and J lost 2; bases outside the gene matches: 6. The CDR3 runs 16 residues. The germline V gene has CDR1 SNHLY and CDR2 FYNNEI. CDR3 in amino acids: CASSERISGTTDTQYF. CDR3 bases: TGTGCCAGCAGTGAAAGGATTAGCGGGACCACAGATACGCAGTATTTT.

The chain has TRBV15 and TRBJ2-1; D gene uncertain. Trimming shortened V by 2 bases and J by 6 bases, and 14 bases separated the two germline ends. The V gene's germline CDR1 is LNHNV and CDR2 YYDKDF (reference sequence). The CDR3 has 15 amino acids. This CDR3 reads CATSRLDPISNEQFF. The CDR3 coding sequence is TGTGCCACCAGCAGACTAGACCCCATTAGCAATGAGCAGTTCTTC.

V and J are TRBV30 and TRBJ1-5; no clear D. The CDR3 has 16 amino acids. V shed 2 bases and J shed 0 bases, with 14 bases lying between them. CDR1 and CDR2 (germline): GTSNPN, SVGIG (reference sequence). The CDR3 reads CAWSSGSGYSNQPQHF. The CDR3 DNA reads as TGTGCCTGGAGTTCAGGAAGCGGGTATAGCAATCAGCCCCAGCATTTT.

The chain combines TRBV19 with TRBJ1-5; 9 bases agree with TRBD1. Germline CDR1 is LNHDA and CDR2 is SQIVND (reference sequence). The CDR3 has 17 residues. V shed 5 bases, J shed 1 base, and the junction held 9 bases outside the gene matches. The CDR3 DNA is TGTGCCAGTAGTTTGCCGGGACAGGGACTGAGCAATCAGCCCCAGCATTTT. Its translation: CASSLPGQGLSNQPQHF.

The chain is built from TRBV5-1 and TRBJ2-1; 9 bases are shared with TRBD1. Germline V gives CDR1 SGHRS, CDR2 YFSETQ. CDR3 length: 15 amino acids. With V trimmed by 0 bases and J by 8 bases, 6 bases remained unmatched. The CDR3 sequence: CASSLEGQGIDEQFF. In DNA form, the CDR3 reads TGCGCCAGCAGCTTGGAGGGACAGGGAATCGATGAGCAGTTCTTC.

The chain is built from TRBV11-1 and TRBJ2-6; maybe TRBD2 (6 bases). Trimming removed 3 bases at V and 0 bases at J, with 9 bases between. This CDR3 spans 16 amino acids. CDR1 is SGHAT and CDR2 is FQDESV in the germline V gene (reference sequence). For the CDR3, the DNA is TGTGCCAGCAGCTTGGTCGGGAGCTCTGGGGCCAACGTCCTGACTTTC. This gives the protein CASSLVGSSGANVLTF.

V gene TRBV7-3 combines with J gene TRBJ1-6; possible D gene TRBD1, 6 bases. The V end was cut by 5 bases, the J end by 4 bases, with 9 bases between. The CDR3 runs to 14 residues. Per germline, CDR1 SGHTA and CDR2 FQGTGA. The CDR3 DNA sequence: TGTGCCAGCAGCCCCCAGGGGTATAATTCACCCCTCCACTTT. This gives the protein CASSPQGYNSPLHF.

The V and J genes are TRBV7-2 and TRBJ1-5, with D possibly matching TRBD1 (5 bases). The CDR3 sequence is 13 residues long. The V gene lost 3 bases and the J gene lost 6 bases, with 9 bases spanning the gap. CDR1 and CDR2 from the germline V gene are SGHTA and FQGNSA. The CDR3, as DNA: TGTGCCAGCAGCTTTCTGCAGGGTCAGCCCCAGCATTTT. Translating it yields CASSFLQGQPQHF.

In this sample, this clone turned up once. The chain couples TRBV11-3 to TRBJ1-4; tentatively, D is TRBD1 (6 bases). This CDR3 is 17 amino acids long. Germline V gives CDR1 SGHNT, CDR2 YENEEA. Trimming shortened V by 9 bases and J by 0 bases, and 20 bases separated the two germline ends. This chain's CDR3 is CARAGDRPVATNEKLFF. The CDR3 nucleotides read TGTGCCAGGGCGGGAGACAGGCCGGTTGCAACTAATGAAAAACTGTTTTTT.

The chain uses TRBV29-1 and TRBJ2-5; D gene ambiguous. The CDR3 length is 15 residues. CDR1 is SQVTM and CDR2 is ANQGSEA in the germline V gene. V lost 1 base, J lost 2 bases, and 14 bases lay in between. The CDR3 sequence is CSVEGSYPEQETQYF. CDR3 coding DNA: TGCAGCGTTGAAGGTAGCTACCCCGAACAAGAGACCCAGTACTTC.

The chain uses TRBV18 and TRBJ2-5; 10 bases are a match to TRBD2. The ends lost 1 base at V and 4 bases at J; junction bases unmatched: 3. In germline, CDR1 is KGHSH, CDR2 LQKENI. CDR3 length equals 15 residues. The CDR3, as DNA: TGTGCCAGCTCACCACGTCAGCGGGAGGGAGAGACCCAGTACTTC. Its protein product is CASSPRQREGETQYF.

This clone has a single count. The rearrangement uses TRBV30 and TRBJ1-1; D may be TRBD1 (5 bases). The CDR3 contains 13 residues. Germline CDR1 reads GTSNPN; CDR2 reads SVGIG (reference sequence). The V gene lost 2 bases and the J gene lost 1 base, with 8 bases spanning the gap. The CDR3 is CAWSSQGNTEAFF. The CDR3 DNA follows: TGTGCCTGGAGTAGTCAGGGGAACACTGAAGCTTTCTTT.

The DNA of the CDR3 is TGTGCCAGCAGTGACTCACAAACCGGGGAGCTGTTTTTT. As protein: CASSDSQTGELFF. This chain connects TRBV6-4 to TRBJ2-2; D gene uncertain. Per the germline V gene, CDR1 is MRHNA and CDR2 is SNTAGT. The CDR3 runs 13 residues. Trimming removed 0 bases at V and 5 bases at J, with 4 bases between.

The chain employs TRBV11-2 and TRBJ2-1; 8 bases are shared with TRBD1. Germline assignment: CDR1 SGHAT and CDR2 FQNNGV. This CDR3 contains 17 residues. The ends lost 4 bases at V and 4 bases at J; junction bases unmatched: 12. The CDR3: CASSSTSGGAYYNEQFF. CDR3 DNA sequence: TGTGCCAGCAGCTCGACTTCAGGGGGCGCGTATTACAATGAGCAGTTCTTC.

The V call is TRBV2, the J call TRBJ2-2; TRBD2 matches at 13 bases. After removal of 4 bases from V and 5 bases from J, the junction contained 10 bases not matched to a gene. The CDR3 covers 18 residues. CDR1 and CDR2 (germline): SNHLY, FYNNEI. CDR3 amino acids: CASSGNGLAGALTGELFF. The CDR3 DNA reads as TGTGCCAGCAGTGGGAACGGACTAGCGGGAGCTTTGACCGGGGAGCTGTTTTTT.

The CDR3 spells CASSLQGGNEQFF. The CDR3 bases are TGCGCCAGCAGCTTACAGGGAGGGAATGAGCAGTTCTTC. This chain connects TRBV5-1 to TRBJ2-1; D is possibly TRBD2 (7 bases). Germline CDR1 SGHRS, CDR2 YFSETQ. Trimming removed 2 bases at V and 7 bases at J, with 10 bases between. The length of the CDR3 is 13 residues.

The chain recombines TRBV10-3 with TRBJ2-2, with 8 bases that match TRBD1. Germline lookup yields CDR1 ENHRY and CDR2 SYGVKD. The J segment lost 0 bases and the V segment lost 6 bases, leaving 0 bases of the junction unmatched. The CDR3 spans 14 residues. CDR3 sequence reads: CAIRGQANTGELFF. CDR3 coding DNA: TGTGCCATCAGGGGACAGGCGAACACCGGGGAGCTGTTTTTT.

V usage is TRBV27 and J usage is TRBJ1-1, with a weak D call TRBD1 (6 bases). CDR3 length: 14 amino acids. Looked up from germline, CDR1 is MNHEY and CDR2 is SMNVEV (reference sequence). V was clipped by 9 bases and J by 2 bases, with 16 bases between them. CDR3 amino acids: CASSKQGANTEAFF. DNA of the CDR3: TGTGCCAGTTCGAAACAGGGCGCAAACACTGAAGCTTTCTTT.

The chain links TRBV6-1 to TRBJ2-7, with 9 bases identical to TRBD1. With V trimmed by 3 bases and J by 6 bases, 24 bases remained unmatched. The CDR3 totals 20 residues. From germline, CDR1 is MNHNS and CDR2 SASEGT. CDR3 sequence: CASSERDRVEFREPPTEQYF. CDR3 coding DNA: TGTGCCAGCAGTGAGAGGGACAGGGTAGAATTCAGAGAACCCCCGACCGAGCAGTACTTC.

This chain joins TRBV28 and TRBJ2-5, with D tentatively TRBD2 (5 bases). The V end was cut by 5 bases, the J end by 5 bases, with 12 bases between. Germline loops: CDR1 MDHEN, CDR2 SYDVKM. CDR3 length equals 13 residues. The CDR3 loop is CASSPHGVETQYF. In nucleotides, the CDR3 is TGTGCCAGCAGTCCCCACGGGGTTGAGACCCAGTACTTC.

V usage is TRBV4-1 and J usage is TRBJ2-1, with 8 bases fitting TRBD2. V trimming: 3 bases; J trimming: 1 base; junction bases outside the gene matches: 8. CDR1 is MGHRA, CDR2 YSYEKL, per germline. The CDR3 has 17 residues. As DNA, the CDR3 is TGCGCCAGCAGCCAGGGGGGCGGGAGGTCGTCCTACAATGAGCAGTTCTTC. This gives the protein CASSQGGGRSSYNEQFF.

The chain is built from TRBV5-1 and TRBJ2-1; 10 positions match TRBD2. CDR1 and CDR2 (germline): SGHRS, YFSETQ. CDR3 length: 16 amino acids. Unmatched junction bases numbered 5, after V lost 4 bases and J lost 1 base. The CDR3 protein is CASSPPGLASYNEQFF. CDR3 in DNA: TGCGCCAGCAGCCCTCCGGGACTAGCGTCCTACAATGAGCAGTTCTTC.

This sequence joins TRBV25-1 and TRBJ2-7, with TRBD2 matching over 12 bases. There are 16 residues in the CDR3. In germline, CDR1 is MGHDK, CDR2 SYGVNS. The V segment lost 6 bases and the J segment 5 bases; nucleotides outside the gene matches: 11. The CDR3 sequence: CASRGFERTSGNEQYF. The DNA of the CDR3 is TGTGCCAGCAGGGGTTTTGAGAGGACTAGCGGGAACGAGCAGTACTTC.

The chain combines TRBV7-3 with TRBJ2-3; no firm D call. Germline V gene lookup returns CDR1 SGHTA and CDR2 FQGTGA. The CDR3 spans 13 residues. Deletions cut 2 bases from V and 0 bases from J, with 3 bases between. The CDR3 nucleotides are TGTGCCAGCAGCTTAGGCAGCACAGATACGCAGTATTTT. Residues: CASSLGSTDTQYF. The entire variable domain, with the rest obtained from reference TRBV7-3 and TRBJ2-3, is as follows: GAGVSQTPSNKVTEKGKYVELRCDPISGHTALYWYRQSLGQGPEFLIYFQGTGAADDSGLPNDRFFAVRPEGSVSTLKIQRTERGDSAVYLCASSLGSTDTQYFGPGTRLTVL.